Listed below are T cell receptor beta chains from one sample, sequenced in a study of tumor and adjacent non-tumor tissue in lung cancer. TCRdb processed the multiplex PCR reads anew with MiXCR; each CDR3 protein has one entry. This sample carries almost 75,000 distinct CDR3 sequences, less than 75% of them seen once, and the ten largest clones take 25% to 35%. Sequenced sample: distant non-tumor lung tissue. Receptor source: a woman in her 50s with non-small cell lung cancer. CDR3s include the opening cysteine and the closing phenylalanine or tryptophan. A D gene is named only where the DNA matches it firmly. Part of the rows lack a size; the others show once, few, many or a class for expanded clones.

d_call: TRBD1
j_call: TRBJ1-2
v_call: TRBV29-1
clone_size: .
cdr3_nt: TGCGGCGTACAGACAGGGGATGGCTACACCTTC
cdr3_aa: CGVQTGDGYTF

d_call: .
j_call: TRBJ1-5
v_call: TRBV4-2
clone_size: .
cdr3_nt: TGTGCCTGCAGCCTCTTTTGGGCCCGAGAGACAAATCATCCCCAGCATTTT
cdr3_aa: CACSLFWARETNHPQHF

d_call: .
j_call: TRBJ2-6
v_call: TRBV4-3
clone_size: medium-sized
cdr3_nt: TGCGCCAGCAGCCAAGACGCAGGTTTATCTGGGGCCAACGTCCTGACTTTC
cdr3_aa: CASSQDAGLSGANVLTF

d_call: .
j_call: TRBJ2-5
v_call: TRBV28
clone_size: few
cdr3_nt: TGTGCCAGCAGGTCCATGCCGGGACTCCAAGAGACCCAGTACTTC
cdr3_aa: CASRSMPGLQETQYF

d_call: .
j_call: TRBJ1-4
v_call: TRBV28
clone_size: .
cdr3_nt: TGTGCCAGCAGTACCAGACAGGCAGGGAATGAAAAACTGTTTTTT
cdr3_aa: CASSTRQAGNEKLFF

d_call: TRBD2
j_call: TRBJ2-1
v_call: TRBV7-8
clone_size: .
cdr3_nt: TGTGCCAGCAGTCACGGGACTAGCGGGAGGGCCTTCTTTAATGAGCAGTTCTTC
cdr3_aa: CASSHGTSGRAFFNEQFF

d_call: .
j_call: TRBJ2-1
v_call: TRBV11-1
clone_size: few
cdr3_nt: TGTGCTAGCACCTTACCTCCGCTGGATGAGCAGTTATTC
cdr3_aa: CASTLPPLDEQLF

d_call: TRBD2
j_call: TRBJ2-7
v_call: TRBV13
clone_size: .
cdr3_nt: TGTGCCAGCAGCAAATACGGGACTAGCGTTAAGGAGCAGTACTTC
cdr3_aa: CASSKYGTSVKEQYF

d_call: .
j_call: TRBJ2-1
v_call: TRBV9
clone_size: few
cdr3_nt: TGTGCCAGCAGCGTAGGTGGGACTGTCAATGAGCAGTTCTTC
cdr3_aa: CASSVGGTVNEQFF

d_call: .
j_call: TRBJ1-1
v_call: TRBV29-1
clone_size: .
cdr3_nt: TGCAACGTTGTTACTAGGGGTAACACTGAAGCCTTCTTT
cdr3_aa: CNVVTRGNTEAFF

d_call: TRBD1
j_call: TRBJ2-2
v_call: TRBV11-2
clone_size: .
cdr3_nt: TGTGCCAGCAGCTCCACCGCATACAGGGGAATGAAGACCGGGGAGCTGCTTTTT
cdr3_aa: CASSSTAYRGMKTGELLF

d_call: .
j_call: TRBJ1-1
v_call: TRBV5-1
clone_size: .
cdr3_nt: TGCGCCAGCAGCTTGGCCAAGGCGAACACTGAAGCTTTCTTT
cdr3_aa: CASSLAKANTEAFF

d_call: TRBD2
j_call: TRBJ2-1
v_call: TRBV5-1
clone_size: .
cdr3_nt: TGCGCCAGCAGCTTCCCTAGCGGGAGTGGGTCCTACAATGAGCAGTTCTTC
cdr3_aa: CASSFPSGSGSYNEQFF

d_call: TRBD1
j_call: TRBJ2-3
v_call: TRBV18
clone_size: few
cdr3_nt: TGTGCCAGCTCACCACGGTCAGGGGGTACTGACAATACGCAGTATTTT
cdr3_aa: CASSPRSGGTDNTQYF

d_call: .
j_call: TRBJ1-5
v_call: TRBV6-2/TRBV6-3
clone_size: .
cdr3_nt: TGTGCCAGTAGACTGGGGGGCGCCAATCAGCCCCAACATTTT
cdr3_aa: CASRLGGANQPQHF

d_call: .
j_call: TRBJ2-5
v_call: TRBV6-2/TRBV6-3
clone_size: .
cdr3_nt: TGTGCCAGTAGTTACGGCAACTCATGGGAGACCCAGTACTTC
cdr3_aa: CASSYGNSWETQYF

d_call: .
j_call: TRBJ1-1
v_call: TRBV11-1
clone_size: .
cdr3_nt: TGTCCCAACAGCTTGAAGGAGTTGAACACTGAAGGTTTATTT
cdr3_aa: CPNSLKELNTEGLF

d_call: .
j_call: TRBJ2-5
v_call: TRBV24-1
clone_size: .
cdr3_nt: TGTGCCACCAGTGATTCACAGGCGAAGTTCAGGTCACAAGAGACCCAGTACTTC
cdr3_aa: CATSDSQAKFRSQETQYF

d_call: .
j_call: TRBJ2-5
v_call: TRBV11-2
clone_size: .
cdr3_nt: TGTGCCAGCAGGGCTGGGGTTAAAGGGACCCAGTACTTC
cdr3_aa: CASRAGVKGTQYF

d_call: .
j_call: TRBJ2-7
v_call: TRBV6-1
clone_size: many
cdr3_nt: TGTGCCAGCAGTGATAACAGGAGCTCCTACGAGCAGTACTTC
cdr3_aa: CASSDNRSSYEQYF

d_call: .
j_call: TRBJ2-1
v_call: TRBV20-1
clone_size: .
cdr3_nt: TGCAGTGCTAGAACCGGATCCGGGCAGTTCTTC
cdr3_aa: CSARTGSGQFF

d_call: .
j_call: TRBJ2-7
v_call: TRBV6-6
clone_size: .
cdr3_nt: TGTACCAGCAGTTACCGACTTTACGAGCACTACTTC
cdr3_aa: CTSSYRLYEHYF

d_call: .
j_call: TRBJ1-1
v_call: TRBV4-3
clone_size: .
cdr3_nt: TGCGCCAGCAGCCAAGATAAGTTTTTGGGGTCGAACATTGAAGCTTTCTTT
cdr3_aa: CASSQDKFLGSNIEAFF

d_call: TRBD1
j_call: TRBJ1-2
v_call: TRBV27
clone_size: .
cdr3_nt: TGTGCCAGCAGTTCCTCGGGACAGGGCGGAGATGGCTACACCTTC
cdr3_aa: CASSSSGQGGDGYTF

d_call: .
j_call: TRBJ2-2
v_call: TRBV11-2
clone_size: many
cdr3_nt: TGTGCCAGCAGCTTAGTGTTATACGGGGAAAACACCGGGGAGCTGTTTTTT
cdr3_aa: CASSLVLYGENTGELFF

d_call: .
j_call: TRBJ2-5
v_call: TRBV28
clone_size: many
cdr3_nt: TGTGCCAGCCGGTCTCCCCAGACTGGGGAGACCCAGTACTTC
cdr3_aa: CASRSPQTGETQYF

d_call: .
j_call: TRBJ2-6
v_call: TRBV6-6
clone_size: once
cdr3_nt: TGTGCCAGCGAAACTGGGGCCAGAGTCCTGACTTTC
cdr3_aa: CASETGARVLTF

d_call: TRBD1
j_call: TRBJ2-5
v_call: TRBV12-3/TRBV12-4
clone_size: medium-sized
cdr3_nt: TGTGCCAGCAGTCGCAACAGGGGACCTTTATCAGAGACCCAGTACTTC
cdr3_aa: CASSRNRGPLSETQYF

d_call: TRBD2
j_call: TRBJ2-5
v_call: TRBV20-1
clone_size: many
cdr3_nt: TGCAGTGCATTGCGGGAGACGGAGACCCAGTACTTC
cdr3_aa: CSALRETETQYF

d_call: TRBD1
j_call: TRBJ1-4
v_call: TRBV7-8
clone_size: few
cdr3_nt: TGTGCCAGCAGCCCATCGGACAGGGGTGAAAAACTGTTTTTT
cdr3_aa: CASSPSDRGEKLFF

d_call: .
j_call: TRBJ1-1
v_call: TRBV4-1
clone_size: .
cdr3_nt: TGCGCTAGCAGCCAGGATCTCTACAGGGTCGTCACTGAAGCTTTCTTT
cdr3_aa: CASSQDLYRVVTEAFF

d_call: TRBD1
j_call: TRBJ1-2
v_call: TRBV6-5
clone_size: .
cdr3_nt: TGTGCCAGTAGTTACCGGGGGGACAGGCGAAAAGGCTACACCTTC
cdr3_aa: CASSYRGDRRKGYTF

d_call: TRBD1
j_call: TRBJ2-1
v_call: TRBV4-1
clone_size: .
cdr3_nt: TGCGCCAGCAGCCATTCAGGACAGGGGTTACACTACAATGAGCAGTTCTTC
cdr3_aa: CASSHSGQGLHYNEQFF

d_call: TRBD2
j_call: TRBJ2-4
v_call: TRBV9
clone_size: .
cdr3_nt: TGTGCCAGCAGCAAGCCCGACCCCGGGACTAGCGGGACAAAAAACATTCAGTACTTC
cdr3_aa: CASSKPDPGTSGTKNIQYF

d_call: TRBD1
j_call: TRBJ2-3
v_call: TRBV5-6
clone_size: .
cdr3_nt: TGTGCCAACAGCCGTACACCGACAGGGGGCGTGGATATGAAGTATTTT
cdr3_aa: CANSRTPTGGVDMKYF

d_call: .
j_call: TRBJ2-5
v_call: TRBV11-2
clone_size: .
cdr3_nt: TGTGCCAGCAGCTTAGGGGAGAATTTACAAGAGATCCGGTGCTTC
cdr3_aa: CASSLGENLQEIRCF

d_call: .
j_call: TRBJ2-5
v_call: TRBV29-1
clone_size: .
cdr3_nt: TGCAGCGTTGCGGTCAATAGCGAGAGGGTTGTGAAGACCCAGTACTTT
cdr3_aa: CSVAVNSERVVKTQYF

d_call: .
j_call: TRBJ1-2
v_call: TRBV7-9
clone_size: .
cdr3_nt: TGTGCCAGCAGCTTGGTACAGGGCTATGGCTACACCTTC
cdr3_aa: CASSLVQGYGYTF

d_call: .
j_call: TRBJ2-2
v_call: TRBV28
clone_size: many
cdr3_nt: TGTGCCAGCAGTAATTCAGTGAACACCGGGGAGCTGTTTTTT
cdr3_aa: CASSNSVNTGELFF

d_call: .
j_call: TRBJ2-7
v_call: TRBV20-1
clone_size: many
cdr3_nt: TGCAGTGCTCGTGACCCCCGGAGCTCCTACGAGCAGTACTTC
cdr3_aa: CSARDPRSSYEQYF

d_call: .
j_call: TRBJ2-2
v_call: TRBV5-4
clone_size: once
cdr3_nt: TGTTCCAGCAGCTTCTCCGGGAAGTGGAACACCGGGGAGCTGTTTTTT
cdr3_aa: CSSSFSGKWNTGELFF

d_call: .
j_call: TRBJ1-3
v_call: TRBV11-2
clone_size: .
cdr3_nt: TGTACCAGCAGCAGAGGAAGCTCTGGATACACCATATATTTT
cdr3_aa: CTSSRGSSGYTIYF

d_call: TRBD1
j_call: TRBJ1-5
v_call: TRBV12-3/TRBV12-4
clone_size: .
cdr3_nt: TGTGCCAGCATCGGGGACAGGGGAGGCGATCAGCCCCAGCATTTT
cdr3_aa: CASIGDRGGDQPQHF

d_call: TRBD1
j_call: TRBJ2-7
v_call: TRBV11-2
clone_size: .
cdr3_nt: TGTGCCAACAGCTCGGGGACAGGTTGGACCTACGAGCAGTACTTC
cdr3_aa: CANSSGTGWTYEQYF

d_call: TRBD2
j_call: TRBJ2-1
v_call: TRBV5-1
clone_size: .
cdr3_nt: TGCGCCAGCAGCTTGATGCTTGGAGCGGGAGTAAGGGGTGATGAGCAGTTCTTC
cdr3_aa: CASSLMLGAGVRGDEQFF

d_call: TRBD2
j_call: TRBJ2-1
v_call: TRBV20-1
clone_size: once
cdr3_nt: TGCACTGCTAGAACGCTAGCGGGGCTGGATGAGCATTTCTTC
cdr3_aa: CTARTLAGLDEHFF

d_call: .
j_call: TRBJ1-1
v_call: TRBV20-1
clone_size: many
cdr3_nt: TGCAGTGCTCCCGGGGGACGTGAGGCTGAAGCTTTCTTT
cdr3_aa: CSAPGGREAEAFF

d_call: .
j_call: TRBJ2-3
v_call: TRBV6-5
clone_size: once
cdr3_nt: TGTGCCAGCAGTAGAGCGGGCACGCAGTATTTT
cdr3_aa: CASSRAGTQYF

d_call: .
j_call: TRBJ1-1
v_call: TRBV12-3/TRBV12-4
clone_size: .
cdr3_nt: TGTGCCAGCAGTTTAGATCAAGTGAACACTGATGGTTTCTTT
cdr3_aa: CASSLDQVNTDGFF

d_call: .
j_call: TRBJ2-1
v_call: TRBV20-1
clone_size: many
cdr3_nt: TGCAGTGCTAGAGATACGGGGCCGAATGAGCAGTTCTTC
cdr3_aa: CSARDTGPNEQFF

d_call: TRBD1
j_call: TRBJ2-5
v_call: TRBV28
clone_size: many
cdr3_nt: TGTGCCAGCAGTCCGTCCGGGACAGGAGAAGAGACCCAGTACTTC
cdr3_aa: CASSPSGTGEETQYF

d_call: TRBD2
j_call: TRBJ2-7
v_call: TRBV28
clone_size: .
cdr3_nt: TGTGCCACCAGTCCCAGCCAGAGGGCAGCGGGAGCGGGCGAGCAGTACTTC
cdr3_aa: CATSPSQRAAGAGEQYF

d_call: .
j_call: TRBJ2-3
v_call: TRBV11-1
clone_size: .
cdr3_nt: TGTCTCAGCAGCTTAGCGACCAGGACAGATACGCAGTATTTT
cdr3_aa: CLSSLATRTDTQYF

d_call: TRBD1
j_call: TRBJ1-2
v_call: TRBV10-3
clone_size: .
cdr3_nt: TGTACCATCACCACGGGACAGTGGTATGGCTACACCTTC
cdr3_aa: CTITTGQWYGYTF

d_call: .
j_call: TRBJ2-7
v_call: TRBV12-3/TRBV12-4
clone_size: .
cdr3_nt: TGTGCCAGCAGCCCAGGTGAAGGGGCACGACCCTACGAGCAGTACTTC
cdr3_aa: CASSPGEGARPYEQYF

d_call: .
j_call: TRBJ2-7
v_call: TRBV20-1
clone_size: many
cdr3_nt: TGCAGTGCTAGTACGGGACTCGGCGATTCCTACGAGCAGTACTTC
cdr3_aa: CSASTGLGDSYEQYF

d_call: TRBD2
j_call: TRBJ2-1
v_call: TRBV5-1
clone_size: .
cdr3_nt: TGCGCCAGCAGCACCTGGGAGGGGAATGAGCAGTTCTTC
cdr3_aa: CASSTWEGNEQFF

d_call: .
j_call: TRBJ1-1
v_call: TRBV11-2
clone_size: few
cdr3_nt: TGTGCCAGCAGCCGAAATCTTGAGTCTGGGAGGAACACTGAAGCTTTCTTT
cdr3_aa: CASSRNLESGRNTEAFF